The 28 T cell receptor beta chains below were found in one sample sequenced in a study of control samples from healthy donors and cancer patients. Assay used: immunoSEQ multiplex PCR; TCRdb lists only in-frame clones, some missing. The sample lists some 140,000 clones, 85% to 95% seen once, with 4.5% to 6% in the top ten. Sequencing was performed on blood. The receptors stem from a middle-aged man in good health.

The chain uses TRBV5-1 and TRBJ1-4; 7 positions match TRBD1. V shed 5 bases and J 7 bases; nucleotides not matched to a gene: 8. Germline V CDR1 and CDR2: SGHRS, YFSETQ. CDR3 size: 14 residues. The CDR3 DNA reads as TGCGCCAGCAGGACAGGGTTGATCGGTGAAAAACTGTTTTTT. Its protein product is CASRTGLIGEKLFF.

The chain has TRBV2 and TRBJ1-3, with D unresolved. Germline V gene sequence: CDR1 SNHLY, CDR2 FYNNEI. V gave up 5 bases and J gave up 4 bases, with 9 bases separating them. The CDR3 is 13 residues long. The CDR3 is CASSSLGGNTIYF. CDR3 nucleotide sequence: TGTGCCAGCAGTTCGCTGGGGGGAAACACCATATATTTT.

As concerns this clone: The same CDR3 also results from other DNA sequences found in this sample. J is TRBJ1-6 and V is TRBV18; no firm D call. CDR1 and CDR2 (germline): KGHSH, LQKENI. This CDR3 is built from 13 residues. V dropped 2 bases and J dropped 7 bases, with 6 bases sitting between them. The CDR3 bases are TGTGCCAGCTCACCAGGGTTGAATTCACCCCTCCACTTT. As protein: CASSPGLNSPLHF.

The gene calls are TRBV28 and TRBJ2-7; possible D gene TRBD1, 6 bases. Germline CDR1 reads MDHEN; CDR2 reads SYDVKM. V was pared by 1 base and J by 1 base, with 14 bases between. The CDR3 is 16 amino acids. CDR3 sequence reads: CASSLSSTGSSYEQYF. Written as DNA, the CDR3 is TGTGCCAGCAGTTTATCTTCCACAGGGTCGTCCTACGAGCAGTACTTC.

This clone is a singleton in its sample. The chain couples TRBV19 to TRBJ1-4, with 8 bases fitting TRBD1. This CDR3 region has 15 residues. V gave up 5 bases and J gave up 4 bases; unmatched junction bases: 6. Germline CDR1 LNHDA, CDR2 SQIVND (reference sequence). The CDR3 loop reads CASSPVQGGNEKLFF. The CDR3, as DNA: TGTGCCAGTAGTCCAGTACAGGGGGGTAATGAAAAACTGTTTTTT.

CDR3 DNA sequence: TGTGCCAGCAGACTAGACAGGGCCCCAAACAATGAGCAGTTCTTC. Amino acids: CASRLDRAPNNEQFF. This chain links TRBV6-5 with TRBJ2-1, with TRBD1 matching over 7 bases. CDR3 length: 15 amino acids. Unmatched junction bases numbered 10, after V lost 6 bases and J lost 5 bases. Germline values: CDR1 MNHEY, CDR2 SVGAGI.

This clone was counted a few times. V usage is TRBV7-9 and J usage is TRBJ2-3; D might be TRBD2 (6 bases). Germline V lookup: CDR1 SEHNR, CDR2 FQNEAQ (reference sequence). The CDR3 has 17 residues. Trimming cost V 5 bases and J 2 bases, with 20 bases left between them. The CDR3 region is CASSTAGSDYLTDTQYF. The CDR3 DNA is TGTGCCAGCAGCACAGCTGGTTCGGACTACCTCACAGATACGCAGTATTTT.

The chain couples TRBV6-6 to TRBJ1-5, with D possibly being TRBD1 (5 bases). Per the germline V gene, CDR1 is MNHNY and CDR2 is SVGAGI (reference sequence). This CDR3 contains 16 residues. The V end was cut by 2 bases, the J end by 2 bases, with 13 bases between. Here the CDR3 DNA reads TGTGCCAGCAGTTACGGAGGGGAGGTGGGCAATCAGCCCCAGCATTTT. Translation gives CASSYGGEVGNQPQHF.

V and J are TRBV7-2 and TRBJ2-7; 7 nucleotides line up with TRBD1. The CDR3 loop spans 15 amino acids. The V gene end was trimmed by 1 base and the J gene end by 5 bases; junction bases not matched to a gene: 8. Germline CDR1 and CDR2: SGHTA and FQGNSA. CDR3 nucleotide sequence: TGTGCCAGCAGCTTAGGAGTGACAGGGTACCACGAGCAGTACTTC. This gives the protein CASSLGVTGYHEQYF. Variable domain in full (rest from reference TRBV7-2 and TRBJ2-7): GAGVSQSPSNKVTEKGKDVELRCDPISGHTALYWYRQSLGQGLEFLIYFQGNSAPDKSGLPSDRFSAERTGGSVSTLTIQRTQQEDSAVYLCASSLGVTGYHEQYFGPGTRLTVT.

As for this clone: A much larger clone lies one base from this, so it may be a read error. The rearrangement links TRBV5-6 to TRBJ2-7, with D possibly matching TRBD1 (5 bases). V gave up 5 bases and J gave up 4 bases, with 10 bases separating them. Germline CDR1 SGHDT, CDR2 YYEEEE. This CDR3 region has 12 residues. CDR3 coding DNA: TGTGCCAGCAGTTCTGGACAATACGAGCAGTACTTC. Amino acids: CASSSGQYEQYF.

The chain links TRBV12-5 to TRBJ2-7; D is possibly TRBD2 (5 bases). V was clipped by 7 bases and J by 2 bases, with 12 bases between them. Germline loops: CDR1 LGHNT, CDR2 FRNRAP. This CDR3 has 13 amino acids. Here the CDR3 DNA reads TGTGCTAGTGAGGGAGAAAGGGCCTACGAGCAGTACTTC. This encodes CASEGERAYEQYF.

This clone was counted only a few times. The chain couples TRBV7-2 to TRBJ2-1, with D uncertain. Trimming removed 3 bases at V and 7 bases at J, with 16 bases between. Germline V gives CDR1 SGHTA, CDR2 FQGNSA. This CDR3 contains 15 residues. CDR3 loop: CASSFSLLGSNEQFF. The CDR3 bases are TGTGCCAGCAGCTTTTCCCTTCTTGGGTCGAATGAGCAGTTCTTC.

V usage is TRBV19 and J usage is TRBJ2-5; D possibly matches TRBD1 or TRBD2 (6 bases each). Germline lookup yields CDR1 LNHDA and CDR2 SQIVND (reference sequence). CDR3 length equals 17 residues. V dropped 7 bases and J dropped 7 bases, with 28 bases sitting between them. The CDR3 loop reads CASTPPWGAPSSGTQYF. The CDR3 DNA is TGTGCCAGTACACCGCCGTGGGGGGCCCCCTCGAGCGGGACCCAGTACTTC. Drawing the rest from reference TRBV19 and TRBJ2-5, the complete variable domain is DGGITQSPKYLFRKEGQNVTLSCEQNLNHDAMYWYRQDPGQGLRLIYYSQIVNDFQKGDIAEGYSVSREKKESFPLTVTSAQKNPTAFYLCASTPPWGAPSSGTQYFGPGTRLLVL.

The V gene is TRBV13, the J gene TRBJ2-7, with D unresolved. This CDR3 has 16 amino acids. V shed 4 bases and J shed 0 bases, with 16 bases lying between them. Germline V gives CDR1 PRHDT, CDR2 FYEKMQ (reference sequence). The DNA for the CDR3 is TGTGCCAGCAGCTACAAGATAAGGCCTGGCTCCTACGAGCAGTACTTC. It yields the protein CASSYKIRPGSYEQYF.

The chain is built from TRBV6-2 or TRBV6-3 and TRBJ2-1, with a possible D match to TRBD1 (5 bases). This CDR3 contains 16 residues. Germline V gene lookup returns CDR1 MNHEY and CDR2 SVGEGT. The V gene lost 0 bases and the J gene lost 5 bases, with 14 bases spanning the gap. The DNA of the CDR3 is TGTGCCAGCAGTTACTCCAGGGTCCTCGGTAACAATGAGCAGTTCTTC. This gives the protein CASSYSRVLGNNEQFF.

The chain is built from TRBV19 and TRBJ1-6, with D unclear. The CDR3 covers 12 residues. V shed 5 bases and J shed 10 bases, with 9 bases lying between them. The germline CDR1 and CDR2 sequences are LNHDA and SQIVND (reference sequence). CDR3 amino acids: CASSEGGSPLHF. As DNA, the CDR3 is TGTGCCAGTAGTGAGGGTGGGTCACCCCTCCACTTT. The whole variable domain, remainder taken from reference TRBV19 and TRBJ1-6, is DGGITQSPKYLFRKEGQNVTLSCEQNLNHDAMYWYRQDPGQGLRLIYYSQIVNDFQKGDIAEGYSVSREKKESFPLTVTSAQKNPTAFYLCASSEGGSPLHFGNGTRLTVT.

The CDR3 spells CSVESRDRVIYGYTF. DNA of the CDR3: TGCAGCGTTGAGTCCCGGGACAGGGTCATCTATGGCTACACCTTC. This chain joins TRBV29-1 and TRBJ1-2, with 9 bases matching TRBD1. The CDR3 loop spans 15 amino acids. J lost 4 bases, V lost 3 bases, and 9 bases had no gene match. The germline gives CDR1 SQVTM, CDR2 ANQGSEA.

A remark on this clone: Germline and junction disagree at one end, which may indicate a read error. The V gene is TRBV2, the J gene TRBJ2-7; perhaps TRBD1 as D (7 bases). CDR3 length equals 13 residues. The germline V gene has CDR1 SNHLY and CDR2 FYNNEI. The CDR3 is CAGRRDSIYEQYF. CDR3 coding DNA: TGTGCCGGCAGGAGGGACAGCATATACGAGCAGTACTTC.

The chain employs TRBV27 and TRBJ1-6; TRBD1 matches at 7 bases. J lost 13 bases, V lost 2 bases, and 20 bases had no gene match. The CDR3 has 18 residues. Germline assignment: CDR1 MNHEY and CDR2 SMNVEV (reference sequence). CDR3 bases: TGTGCCAGCAGTTTAGCTTCGACGTGGACAGGAGCCCATACGCCCCTCCACTTT. Protein: CASSLASTWTGAHTPLHF.

This rearrangement joins TRBV7-8 to TRBJ2-7; perhaps TRBD2 as D (5 bases). CDR1 is SGHVS and CDR2 is FQNEAQ in the germline V gene. Trimming cost V 5 bases and J 3 bases, with 11 bases left between them. The CDR3 runs to 13 residues. The chain's CDR3 is CASSINRGYEQYF. In DNA, the CDR3 is TGTGCCAGCAGCATCAACCGGGGCTACGAGCAGTACTTC.

Notes on this clone: In the same sample, other DNA sequences code for this CDR3. This chain joins TRBV7-9 and TRBJ2-2; the match to TRBD2 covers 9 bases. The CDR3 spans 16 residues. CDR1 is SEHNR and CDR2 is FQNEAQ in the germline V gene (reference sequence). The J segment lost 7 bases and the V segment lost 1 base, leaving 7 bases of the junction unmatched. CDR3: CASSLGLSGGLGELFF. The CDR3 DNA reads TGTGCCAGCAGCTTAGGCCTGAGCGGGGGGCTCGGGGAGCTGTTTTTT.

V usage is TRBV7-2 and J usage is TRBJ2-7; 9 nucleotides agree with TRBD1. Germline V gene lookup returns CDR1 SGHTA and CDR2 FQGNSA. The CDR3 length is 15 residues. Germline trimming cut 3 bases from V and 6 bases from J; bases unmatched to any gene: 9. Written as DNA, the CDR3 is TGTGCCAGCAGCTTTCAATGGGACAGGGTAGGCGAGCAGTACTTC. Translated: CASSFQWDRVGEQYF. Filled out from reference TRBV7-2 and TRBJ2-7, the complete variable domain reads GAGVSQSPSNKVTEKGKDVELRCDPISGHTALYWYRQSLGQGLEFLIYFQGNSAPDKSGLPSDRFSAERTGGSVSTLTIQRTQQEDSAVYLCASSFQWDRVGEQYFGPGTRLTVT.

This clone was detected once. The chain is built from TRBV27 and TRBJ1-1, with TRBD1 identical over 10 bases. V was clipped by 6 bases and J by 3 bases; unmatched bases: 1. CDR1 is MNHEY and CDR2 is SMNVEV in the germline V gene (reference sequence). This CDR3 is 13 amino acids long. The CDR3 DNA reads TGTGCCAGCAGGACAGGGGGCTACACTGAAGCTTTCTTT. It yields the protein CASRTGGYTEAFF.

The V call is TRBV5-1, the J call TRBJ1-4, with D possibly matching TRBD1 (5 bases). Germline values: CDR1 SGHRS, CDR2 YFSETQ. V lost 4 bases and J 5 bases, leaving 12 bases between the germline ends. The CDR3 loop spans 14 amino acids. The CDR3 loop is CASSPLGENEKLFF. In DNA form, the CDR3 reads TGCGCCAGCAGCCCACTAGGGGAGAATGAAAAACTGTTTTTT.

V gene TRBV19 combines with J gene TRBJ1-1; D possibly corresponds to TRBD1 (5 bases). The V gene's germline CDR1 is LNHDA and CDR2 SQIVND (reference sequence). There are 11 residues in the CDR3. V lost 11 bases and J 8 bases, leaving 15 bases between the germline ends. The CDR3 DNA follows: TGTGCCTCCGAGAATCCAGGGGAAGCTTTCTTT. Protein sequence: CASENPGEAFF.

The chain employs TRBV11-3 and TRBJ1-1, with D possibly TRBD1 on 5 matching bases. CDR3 size: 14 residues. Germline V gene data show CDR1 as SGHNT and CDR2 as YENEEA. The germline V and J ends were trimmed by 5 bases and 3 bases, with 13 bases remaining between them. This CDR3 is CASSQSGGDTEAFF. The CDR3 DNA reads TGTGCCAGCAGCCAAAGCGGAGGGGACACTGAAGCTTTCTTT.

The chain combines TRBV7-2 with TRBJ1-1; 7 bases are shared with TRBD1. Germline-derived CDR1 and CDR2 are SGHTA and FQGNSA. The CDR3 has 14 residues. The J segment lost 4 bases and the V segment lost 4 bases, leaving 6 bases of the junction unmatched. The CDR3 bases are TGTGCCAGCAGCTCTGACAGGGATAGCACTGAAGCTTTCTTT. This gives the protein CASSSDRDSTEAFF.

CDR3 region: CASSLDRTEQFF. In DNA, the CDR3 is TGTGCCAGCAGCTTGGACAGGACTGAGCAGTTCTTC. The rearrangement uses TRBV5-6 and TRBJ2-1, with D tentatively TRBD1 (5 bases). The CDR3 covers 12 residues. Trimming removed 0 bases from V and 9 bases from J, with 7 bases in between. The germline V gene encodes CDR1 SGHDT and CDR2 YYEEEE.